The clone carrying this T cell receptor (beta chain) has just one count. Its matching antigen is unknown. Primed by a sample-barcoded 5' primer and a J-beta primer mix, a second PCR proceeded for 7 to 11 cycles. Individual samples furnished no less than 3 million CDR3-containing paired-end reads apiece. TCRdb fed the 5' RACE reads into MiXCR, producing one record per CDR3 protein. The table shows roughly 560,000 distinct CDR3 sequences, with around 24% occurring only once. This record belongs to a study of blood T cells in healthy people across ages. Germline loops: CDR1 SEHNR, CDR2 FQNEAQ (reference sequence). CDR3 length equals 15 residues. V lost 5 bases to trimming and J lost 0 bases, with 10 bases between them. Study-level results: Roughly linear declines in TCR beta diversity per million T cells occurred with age. Observed TCR beta diversity showed a strong correlation with the percentage of naive T cells as measured by flow cytometry.

The sample also formed part of further work on T cells of mothers and their children. That paper states: When the second PCR was run, its M1S primer added sample barcodes and 2-4 random nucleotides.

Sequenced: blood. This clonotype was obtained from a boy aged 5-17 years in good health. The J gene is TRBJ1-4, the V gene TRBV7-9; maybe TRBD1 (5 bases). As DNA, the CDR3 is TGTGCCAGCAGCATCAGGGTCGCAACTAATGAAAAACTGTTTTTT. Translated, it gives CASSIRVATNEKLFF.